A selection of T cell receptor beta chains follows, all from one sample in a study of CD8+ T cells in alopecia areata. TCRdb's copy holds only in-frame clones and misses some; the assay was immunoSEQ multiplex PCR. This sample carries 95,000 to 120,000 clones, 58% of them seen once, and the ten largest clones take around 23%. Sequenced material: NKG2D-low CD8+ T cells sorted from blood. Source of these receptors: a human donor with alopecia areata. The conserved cysteine and the conserved F or W are not part of the CDR3 here.

V,CDR3
TRBV6-6,ASSYSRGEWSYEQY
TRBV5-6,ASSPDRGNEQY
TRBV5-1,ASSLATDNTGELF
TRBV7-9,ASSSPAARSVGTSYEQY
TRBV27,ASSLSQHGGLDGQETQY
TRBV4-1,ASSQEPSGSSYEQY
TRBV14,ASSQGVKGNGYT
TRBV7-9,ASSLAGRQETQY
TRBV2,ASKTGMSLDEQF
TRBV12-5,ASGLEGYLNQPQH
TRBV28,ASSLAGDRTDTQY
TRBV4-1,ASSQSHMDTGELF
TRBV7-3,ASSQDRINAF
TRBV7-9,ASSLVRLAGETQY
TRBV6-5,ASSSGGTYNEQF
TRBV27,ASNQLAGGNNEQF
TRBV7-3,ASSLYPLPGAEAF
TRBV4-1,ASAASGFNTGELF
TRBV29-1,SVGVPKSSTFVLT
TRBV7-9,ASSPTGVSSYNEQF
TRBV25-1,ASSENRDRGLEQY
TRBV28,ASSLGQGAYEQY
TRBV5-6,ASSAQGDEQY
TRBV5-1,ASGNNYEQY
TRBV4-1,ASSQVRGNAYEQY
TRBV7-6,ASSRGQEAF
TRBV27,ASAPLKGDTQY
TRBV4-1,ASGPGLDQPQH
TRBV29-1,SDQRLGPGQNTEAF
TRBV2,ASNPFMNTEAF
TRBV28,ASSPRIPGPYQVYGYT
TRBV6-5,ASSYWTTSSYNEQF
TRBV6-1,ASSEAAAAFGETQY
TRBV29-1,SVEGEKVYEQY
TRBV6-1,ASSGGLIGGANEAF
TRBV10-2,AILENTEAF
TRBV9,ASSPPTRANEQF
TRBV7-9,ASSPYPQEQETQY
TRBV27,ASSSTDYNEQF
TRBV5-1,ASSFGTDYEQY
TRBV29-1,SVEDQWTGIYGYT
TRBV7-9,ASSSHTGELF
TRBV6-5,ASSPGIYEQY
TRBV9,ASSGGGSNEKLF
TRBV11-2,ASSLGSYGYT
TRBV28,ASSAPGYSGNEQF
TRBV15,ATSRDQGSSYNEQF
TRBV15,ATSSRGLAGGRIYNEQF
TRBV19,ASSGSYNEQF
TRBV6-5,ASSARGSNQPQH
TRBV30,AWVGYESYGYT
TRBV13,ASSTGVGDRVHEQF
TRBV7-9,ASSLSPNQPQH
TRBV5-6,ASSLGLASHEQF
TRBV7-9,ASSQLQDNYEQY
TRBV7-9,ASSPTTGQDTDTQY
TRBV7-3,ASSFGGRTDTQY
TRBV2,ASSELEETDTQY
TRBV9,ASSPRDRGINGYT
TRBV6-6,ASSYRSLGETQY